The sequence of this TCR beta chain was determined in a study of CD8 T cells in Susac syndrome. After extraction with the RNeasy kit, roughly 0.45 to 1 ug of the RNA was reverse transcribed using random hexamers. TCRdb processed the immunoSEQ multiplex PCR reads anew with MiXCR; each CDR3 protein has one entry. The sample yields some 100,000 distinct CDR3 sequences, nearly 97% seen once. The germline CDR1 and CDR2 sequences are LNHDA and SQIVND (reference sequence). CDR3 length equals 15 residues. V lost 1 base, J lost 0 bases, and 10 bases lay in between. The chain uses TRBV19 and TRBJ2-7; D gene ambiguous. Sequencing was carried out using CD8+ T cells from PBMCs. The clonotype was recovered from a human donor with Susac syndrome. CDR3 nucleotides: TGTGCCAGTAGTATAGTCCTAGATAACTCCTACGAGCAGTACTTC. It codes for CASSIVLDNSYEQYF. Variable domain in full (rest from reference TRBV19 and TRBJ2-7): DGGITQSPKYLFRKEGQNVTLSCEQNLNHDAMYWYRQDPGQGLRLIYYSQIVNDFQKGDIAEGYSVSREKKESFPLTVTSAQKNPTAFYLCASSIVLDNSYEQYFGPGTRLTVT.